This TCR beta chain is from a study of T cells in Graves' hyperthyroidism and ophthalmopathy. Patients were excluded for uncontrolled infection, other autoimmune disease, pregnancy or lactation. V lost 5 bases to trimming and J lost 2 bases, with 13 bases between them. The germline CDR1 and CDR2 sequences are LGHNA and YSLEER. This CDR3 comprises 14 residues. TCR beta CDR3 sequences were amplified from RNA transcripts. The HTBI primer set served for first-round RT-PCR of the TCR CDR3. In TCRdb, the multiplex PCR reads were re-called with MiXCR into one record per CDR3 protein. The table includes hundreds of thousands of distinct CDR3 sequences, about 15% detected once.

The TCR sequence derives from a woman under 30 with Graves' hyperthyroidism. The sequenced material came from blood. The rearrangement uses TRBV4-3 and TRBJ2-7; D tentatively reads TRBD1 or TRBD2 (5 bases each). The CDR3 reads CASSYRDGPYEQYF. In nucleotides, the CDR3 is TGCGCCAGCAGCTACCGGGACGGACCCTACGAGCAGTACTTC.